The next 18 T cell receptor beta chains were all read from a single sample in a study of lung T cells in sarcoidosis with Löfgren's syndrome. TCRdb processed the reads anew with MiXCR; each CDR3 protein has one entry. The sample has under 600 distinct CDR3 sequences; about 30% are singletons. The sequenced sample consisted of CD4+ T cells from bronchoalveolar lavage. These TCRs come from a human donor with sarcoidosis (Löfgren's syndrome or another form), or a control subject (not recorded which).

This clonotype is medium-sized by share. The chain employs TRBV19 and TRBJ2-7; 10 bases match TRBD2. V shed 5 bases and J 6 bases; nucleotides not matched to a gene: 10. Germline V gives CDR1 LNHDA, CDR2 SQIVND (reference sequence). This CDR3 has 15 residues. The CDR3 spells CASSPPGLARSEQYF. For the CDR3, the DNA is TGTGCCAGTAGTCCACCGGGACTAGCGCGAAGCGAGCAGTACTTC.

V and J are TRBV20-1 and TRBJ2-7; D is ambiguous. CDR1 is DFQATT, CDR2 SNEGSKA, per germline (reference sequence). The CDR3 runs to 11 residues. CDR3 nucleotides: TGCAGCGCTGGTCAATCGGACGAGCAGTACTTC. Translation: CSAGQSDEQYF.

For this clonotype: A junction end diverges from the germline sequence, so it may reflect a read error. The chain combines TRBV12-3 or TRBV12-4 with TRBJ1-2, with 10 bases fitting TRBD1. This CDR3 is built from 15 residues. The CDR3 loop is CASGLLDRGQFGYTF. CDR3 nucleotides: TGTGCCAGCGGTTTGCTTGACAGGGGGCAATTTGGCTACACCTTC.

This clonotype is medium-sized. This chain connects TRBV6-6 to TRBJ1-1; no reliable D call. The V and J ends lost 0 bases and 6 bases respectively, with 8 bases between them. The CDR3 consists of 13 residues. Germline V gives CDR1 MNHNY, CDR2 SVGAGI (reference sequence). In DNA form, the CDR3 reads TGTGCCAGCAGTTACTCGATCCGGGCTGAAGCTTTCTTT. Its protein product is CASSYSIRAEAFF.

By share, this clonotype counts as large. This rearrangement joins TRBV6-6 to TRBJ2-7, with D possibly being TRBD2 (6 bases). The V and J ends lost 0 bases and 6 bases respectively, with 12 bases between them. Germline lookup yields CDR1 MNHNY and CDR2 SVGAGI (reference sequence). The CDR3 is 14 amino acids. DNA of the CDR3: TGTGCCAGCAGTTACTCAGCGGAGGGTTTCGAGCAGTACTTC. This encodes CASSYSAEGFEQYF.

This clonotype is medium-sized. The chain uses TRBV11-1 and TRBJ2-1; D is tentatively TRBD1 or TRBD2 (5 bases each). The CDR3 spans 12 residues. V lost 2 bases and J lost 9, with 8 bases in between. In germline, CDR1 is SGHAT, CDR2 FQDESV (reference sequence). The CDR3 loop is CASSLTGTEQFF. The CDR3 DNA sequence: TGTGCCAGCAGCTTAACGGGGACTGAGCAGTTCTTC.

This clonotype is judged large. The V and J genes are TRBV20-1 and TRBJ2-7, with a weak D call TRBD1 (6 bases). The CDR3 length is 12 residues. V lost 2 bases to trimming and J lost 3 bases, with 8 bases between them. Germline V CDR1 and CDR2: DFQATT, SNEGSKA (reference sequence). The CDR3 spells CSARPRGYEQYF. The CDR3 bases are TGCAGTGCTAGACCCAGGGGCTACGAGCAGTACTTC.

As for this clonotype: The conserved final phenylalanine or tryptophan is absent from the CDR3, which likely points to a read error. This sequence joins TRBV3-1 and TRBJ1-2; TRBD1 matches 8 bases. CDR3 length: 13 amino acids. The germline gives CDR1 LGHDT, CDR2 YNNKEL (reference sequence). CDR3 residues: CAGSQGQGHGYTV. CDR3 bases: TGTGCCGGCAGCCAAGGACAGGGTCATGGCTACACCGTC.

There are many counts of this clonotype. Possible read error: a much larger clone is one base away. This chain joins TRBV11-2 and TRBJ1-2; D unresolved. Germline lookup yields CDR1 SGHAT and CDR2 FQNNGV. The CDR3 runs 11 residues. As DNA, the CDR3 is TGTGCCAGCAGCTTAGTCTATGGCCACACCTTC. This encodes CASSLVYGHTF.

By its share, this clonotype is large. The chain uses TRBV27 and TRBJ2-7; the D gene is possibly TRBD2 (5 bases). The germline gives CDR1 MNHEY, CDR2 SMNVEV (reference sequence). Trimming left V 9 bases short and J 2 bases short, with 20 bases between. The CDR3 has 15 amino acids. CDR3 protein: CASRSSEAGAYEQYF. The DNA of the CDR3 is TGTGCCAGTCGCTCCTCCGAGGCGGGCGCCTACGAGCAGTACTTC.

This clonotype is large in the sample. The genes are TRBV4-2 and TRBJ1-4; D not resolved. The CDR3 is made up of 16 amino acids. V lost 2 bases and J lost 2, with 12 bases in between. Looked up from germline, CDR1 is LGHNA and CDR2 is YNFKEQ. CDR3 in DNA: TGTGCCAGCAGCCAAACCGCGGGCCCTACTAATGAAAAACTGTTTTTT. This sequence encodes CASSQTAGPTNEKLFF.

This clonotype was observed a single time. At one of its ends the junction is not consistent with the germline gene, which may arise from a read error. J is TRBJ1-5 and V is TRBV19, with a possible D match to TRBD1 (5 bases). From germline, CDR1 is LNHDA and CDR2 SQIVND (reference sequence). The length of the CDR3 is 15 residues. DNA for the CDR3: TGTGCCAGTGGTATTGAGGAGGGGCACCAGGGTCCCCAGCATTTT. Protein product: CASGIEEGHQGPQHF.

This CDR3 is CASAAGGEAYEQYF. CDR3 DNA sequence: TGTGCCAGCGCCGCAGGGGGAGAGGCCTACGAGCAGTACTTC. The chain links TRBV3-1 to TRBJ2-7; TRBD1 matches 7 bases. Looked up from germline, CDR1 is LGHDT and CDR2 is YNNKEL (reference sequence). The CDR3 is 14 residues long. J was trimmed by 2 bases and V by 8 bases; bases with no gene match: 9.

The chain combines TRBV2 with TRBJ1-4; no definite D call. Germline values: CDR1 SNHLY, CDR2 FYNNEI. The CDR3 has 14 amino acids. V gave up 5 bases and J gave up 8 bases, with 15 bases separating them. CDR3 region: CASSLPADYEKLFF. DNA for the CDR3: TGTGCCAGCAGTTTACCCGCGGACTACGAAAAACTGTTTTTT.

Sample share makes this clonotype hyperexpanded (1% or more). The chain employs TRBV6-1 and TRBJ1-5; weak D call: TRBD1 (6 bases). The CDR3 spans 13 residues. Germline CDR1 and CDR2: MNHNS and SASEGT. Trimming stripped 5 bases from V and 7 bases from J, with 12 bases between. CDR3 bases: TGTGCCAGCAGTATAACCCAGGGGCAGCCCCAGCATTTT. This sequence encodes CASSITQGQPQHF.

On this clonotype itself: At one boundary the junction diverges from the germline segment, which might be a read error. This chain joins TRBV12-3 or TRBV12-4 and TRBJ1-5; a possible D gene is TRBD1 (5 bases). The CDR3 extends over 17 amino acids. CDR3 region: CASSIEPRVGGNQPQHF. The CDR3 coding sequence is TGCGCCAGCAGTATAGAACCAAGGGTAGGGGGCAATCAGCCCCAGCATTTT.

Details on this clonotype: A much bigger clone sits one base away, suggesting this may be a read error. The rearrangement uses TRBV11-2 and TRBJ1-2; D is unclear. Germline loops: CDR1 SGHAT, CDR2 FQNNGV. The CDR3 runs to 11 residues. The DNA for the CDR3 is TGTGCCAGCAGCTTAGCCTATGGCCACACCTTC. Its translation is CASSLAYGHTF.

By share, this clonotype ranks as large (0.1 to 1%). The chain combines TRBV15 with TRBJ2-4, with 7 nucleotides matching TRBD2. The trim removed 1 base at V and 0 bases at J, leaving 0 bases unmatched. This CDR3 has 15 amino acids. Per the germline V gene, CDR1 is LNHNV and CDR2 is YYDKDF (reference sequence). CDR3 nucleotide sequence: TGTGCCACCAGCAGAGGCGGGGGAGCCAAAAACATTCAGTACTTC. It specifies CATSRGGGAKNIQYF.